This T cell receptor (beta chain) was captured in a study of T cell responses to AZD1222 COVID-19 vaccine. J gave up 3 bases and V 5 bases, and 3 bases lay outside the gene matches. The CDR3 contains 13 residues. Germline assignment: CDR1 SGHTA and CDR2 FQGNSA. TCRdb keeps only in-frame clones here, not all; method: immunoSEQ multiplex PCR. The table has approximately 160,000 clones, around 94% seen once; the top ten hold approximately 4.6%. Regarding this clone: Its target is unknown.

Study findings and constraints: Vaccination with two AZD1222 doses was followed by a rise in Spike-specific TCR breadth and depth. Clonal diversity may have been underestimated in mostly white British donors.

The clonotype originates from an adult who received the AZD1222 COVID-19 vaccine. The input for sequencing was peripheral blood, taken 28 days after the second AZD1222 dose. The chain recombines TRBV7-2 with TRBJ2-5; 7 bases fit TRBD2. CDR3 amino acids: CASSLGTKETQYF. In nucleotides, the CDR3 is TGTGCCAGCAGCCTAGGGACTAAAGAGACCCAGTACTTC.